Given below is one TCR beta chain in context. Its antigen is not known. PCR primers comprised 60 Vbeta and 13 Jbeta primers. Sequenced by immunoSEQ multiplex PCR; TCRdb stores in-frame clones only, minus some. The sample has some 140,000 clones; 70% to 80% are singletons. Healthy donors of bone marrow made up the group. The sample belongs to a study of cytomegalovirus exposure and HLA in healthy donors. Germline V gene lookup returns CDR1 MDHEN and CDR2 SYDVKM. Deletions cut 6 bases from V and 3 bases from J, with 18 bases between. CDR3 size: 16 residues. Study-wide points: Associated with HLA alleles at 0.05 false discovery rate in a later analysis were around 17,000 TCR beta sequences. Earlier findings revealed that most TCR beta V segments proved productive either about 87% or about 30% of the time. Cytomegalovirus association was assigned to 170 or so TCR beta chains.

What was sequenced was PBMCs. The sequence derives from a woman aged 40 to 50 in good health and CMV-seronegative. The J gene is TRBJ1-3, the V gene TRBV28; possibly TRBD1 for D (6 bases). The CDR3 nucleotides are TGTGCCAGCAGAACCCTCCCGGACAGTGGTGGAAACACCATATATTTT. Translation: CASRTLPDSGGNTIYF.